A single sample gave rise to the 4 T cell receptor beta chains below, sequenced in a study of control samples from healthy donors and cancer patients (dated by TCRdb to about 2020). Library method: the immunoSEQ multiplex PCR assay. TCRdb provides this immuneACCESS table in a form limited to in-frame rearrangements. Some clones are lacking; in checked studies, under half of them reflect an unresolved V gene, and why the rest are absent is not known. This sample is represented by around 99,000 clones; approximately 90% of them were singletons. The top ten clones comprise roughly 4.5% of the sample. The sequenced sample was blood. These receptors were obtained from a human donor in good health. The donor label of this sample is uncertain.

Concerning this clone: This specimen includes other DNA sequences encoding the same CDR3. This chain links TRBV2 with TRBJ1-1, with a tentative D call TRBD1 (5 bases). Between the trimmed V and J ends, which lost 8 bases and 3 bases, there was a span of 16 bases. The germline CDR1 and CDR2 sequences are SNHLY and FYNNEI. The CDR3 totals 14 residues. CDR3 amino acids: CASRGGVGDTEAFF. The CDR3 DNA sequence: TGTGCCAGCCGGGGGGGGGTAGGGGACACTGAAGCTTTCTTT.

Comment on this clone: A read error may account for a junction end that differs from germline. Here the CDR3 reads CARRVSNEQFF. The CDR3 DNA is TGTGCCCGCAGGGTAAGCAATGAGCAGTTCTTC. V gene TRBV2 combines with J gene TRBJ2-1, with D possibly TRBD1 on 5 matching bases. The germline V gene encodes CDR1 SNHLY and CDR2 FYNNEI. This CDR3 spans 11 amino acids.

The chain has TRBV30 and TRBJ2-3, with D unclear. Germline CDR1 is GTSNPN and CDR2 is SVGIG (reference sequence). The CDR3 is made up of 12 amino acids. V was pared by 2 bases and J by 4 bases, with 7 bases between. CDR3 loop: CAWSLPPDTQYF. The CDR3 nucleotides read TGTGCCTGGAGTCTCCCTCCAGATACGCAGTATTTT.

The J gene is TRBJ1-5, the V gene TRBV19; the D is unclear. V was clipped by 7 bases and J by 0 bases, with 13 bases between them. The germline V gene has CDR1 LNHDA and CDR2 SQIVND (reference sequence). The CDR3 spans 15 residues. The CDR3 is CASTEGRNSNQPQHF. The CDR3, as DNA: TGTGCCAGTACCGAAGGACGGAATAGCAATCAGCCCCAGCATTTT.